This T cell receptor beta chain derives from a study of CD8 T cells in Susac syndrome. A remark on this clonotype: The antigen is unknown.

This CDR3 is built from 13 residues. The V gene lost 7 bases and the J gene lost 3 bases, with 12 bases spanning the gap. Germline V CDR1 and CDR2: LNHDA, SQIVND (reference sequence). The patients who served as multiple sclerosis controls were treatment-naive and had stable or active relapsing-remitting disease that fulfilled the revised McDonald criteria. Study findings and constraints: The study conceded that relatively few individuals underwent its TCR sequencing and HLA analysis.

Roughly 0.45 to 1 ug RNA was reverse transcribed with random hexamers. TCRdb recomputed calls from the immunoSEQ multiplex PCR reads with MiXCR, one row per CDR3 protein. In the table there are about 66,000 distinct CDR3 sequences, 85% to 95% of which are singletons. This rearrangement joins TRBV19 to TRBJ1-1; D remains unclear. This clonotype was sampled from a human donor with multiple sclerosis. The specimen sequenced was CD8+ T cells from PBMCs. The CDR3 DNA follows: TGTGCCAGTACTCTGGGGAGGGACACTGAAGCTTTCTTT. This sequence encodes CASTLGRDTEAFF.